Here is one T cell receptor beta chain with its context. This study enrolled people aged 18 to 89 from under 25 US geographic areas. Assignments of participants to cohorts depended upon their own reported clinical history. This specimen belongs to a study of blood T cell repertoires in COVID-19. At the level of the study: Some COVID-19 samples were acute and others convalescent; all came from the United States, Italy and Spain.

The data were produced by immunoSEQ multiplex PCR, yet TCRdb's version contains in-frame clones alone and is incomplete. The sample holds hundreds of thousands of clones, approximately 85% seen once. The J segment lost 3 bases and the V segment lost 6 bases, leaving 7 bases of the junction unmatched. Germline V lookup: CDR1 SNHLY, CDR2 FYNNEI. The CDR3 spans 16 residues. The source of this sequence is a woman in her thirties or forties with acute COVID-19. The specimen was PBMCs or T cells enriched from blood (not recorded which). The rearrangement uses TRBV2 and TRBJ2-2, with 10 bases aligning to TRBD2. The CDR3 DNA is TGTGCCAGCAGACGAAGCGGGGGGGCCGACACCGGGGAGCTGTTTTTT. Translation gives CASRRSGGADTGELFF.